These 2 T cell receptor beta chains were sequenced from one sample in a study of T cell responses to AZD1222 COVID-19 vaccine. Here immunoSEQ multiplex PCR was the method, and the copy in TCRdb shows in-frame clones only, minus some. The sample shows roughly 180,000 clones, 80% to 95% of them seen only once. Here the sequenced sample was peripheral blood, taken 28 days after the second AZD1222 dose. The receptors were sampled from an adult who received the AZD1222 COVID-19 vaccine.

The chain couples TRBV7-8 to TRBJ1-5, with D possibly being TRBD1 (5 bases). The CDR3 loop spans 15 amino acids. Germline CDR1 is SGHVS and CDR2 is FQNEAQ. Trimming left V 0 bases short and J 3 bases short, with 9 bases between. CDR3 residues: CASSLAGTVNQPQHF. The CDR3 DNA reads TGTGCCAGCAGCTTAGCCGGGACGGTCAATCAGCCCCAGCATTTT. The complete variable domain, with remaining parts taken from reference TRBV7-8 and TRBJ1-5, reads GAGVSQSPRYKVAKRGQDVALRCDPISGHVSLFWYQQALGQGPEFLTYFQNEAQLDKSGLPSDRFFAERPEGSVSTLKIQRTQQEDSAVYLCASSLAGTVNQPQHFGDGTRLSIL.

The chain has TRBV6-6 and TRBJ1-4; D remains unclear. The CDR3 is 13 residues long. V was cut by 4 bases and J by 0 bases, with 3 bases left in between. The V gene's germline CDR1 is MNHNY and CDR2 SVGAGI (reference sequence). The CDR3 nucleotides are TGTGCCAGCAGTTTTTCAACTAATGAAAAACTGTTTTTT. Amino acids: CASSFSTNEKLFF.